What follows is one T cell receptor (beta chain) and its context. These data come from a study of T-cell reconstitution after alpha-beta-depleted transplantation in children. Preparing the TCRbeta library involved the use of unique molecular identifiers. TCRdb re-called the PCR reads through MiXCR, storing one row per CDR3 protein. The repertoire holds just under 550,000 distinct CDR3 sequences, with about a sixth as singletons. Trimming cost V 5 bases and J 9 bases; bases outside gene matches: 9. CDR3 length equals 14 residues. V and J are TRBV12-3 or TRBV12-4 and TRBJ2-5, with 10 bases identical to TRBD1. The sample here was PBMCs from the stem cell graft donor, taken from the stem cell graft. The clonotype originates from a human donor who donated a stem cell graft to a child with acute lymphoblastic leukemia. The CDR3 DNA reads TGTGCCAGCAGTCCCACCAGGGACAGGGGATCCCAGTACTTC. This gives the protein CASSPTRDRGSQYF.